The source of this T cell receptor (beta chain) is a study of siplizumab effects on memory and regulatory T cells. Overall study results and limits: In siplizumab cultures, the suppressive function of proliferating Tregs remained unconfirmed. Among alloreactive clones, only a minor fraction mapped to unstimulated subsets. The study found that siplizumab significantly reduced alloreactive sequences traceable to unstimulated CD4+ memory cells. The alloresponse seemed to draw substantially on naive T cells, which appeared more diverse than memory cells.

Note on this clone: Its target is unknown.

The CDR3 contains 11 residues. The germline V gene has CDR1 MNHNY and CDR2 SVGAGI (reference sequence). V lost 6 bases to trimming and J lost 4 bases, with 4 bases between them. Assay: immunoSEQ multiplex PCR; the TCRdb copy retains only in-frame clones and omits some. The sample gives roughly 100,000 clones, over 90% of which show up once; 9.5% to 15% is in the top ten. The J gene is TRBJ1-3, the V gene TRBV6-6; D is undetermined. The sample comprised non-Treg CD4+ T cells sorted from blood. The TCR was taken from a human donor in good health. The CDR3 DNA reads as TGTGCCAGCAGCCACGGAAACACCATATATTTT. It specifies CASSHGNTIYF.